The clone carrying this T cell receptor (beta chain) has only a few counts. CDR1 and CDR2 (germline): MGHRA, YSYEKL. The CDR3 totals 16 residues. The V gene lost 3 bases and the J gene lost 5 bases, with 20 bases spanning the gap. This entry comes from a study of cytomegalovirus exposure and HLA in healthy donors. PCR was performed using 60 Vbeta and 13 Jbeta primers. Sequencing was performed with immunoSEQ multiplex PCR; in TCRdb, only in-frame clones are kept and a portion is missing. The top ten hold around 2.4% of the sample, which has 120,000 to 150,000 clones, 82% seen once. Sequenced material: PBMCs. The V call is TRBV4-1, the J call TRBJ2-7, with unresolved D. The TCR comes from a male donor in good health and CMV-seronegative. CDR3 sequence: CASSQVTEIHPHEQYF. Here the CDR3 DNA reads TGCGCCAGCAGCCAGGTTACAGAGATCCACCCCCACGAGCAGTACTTC.